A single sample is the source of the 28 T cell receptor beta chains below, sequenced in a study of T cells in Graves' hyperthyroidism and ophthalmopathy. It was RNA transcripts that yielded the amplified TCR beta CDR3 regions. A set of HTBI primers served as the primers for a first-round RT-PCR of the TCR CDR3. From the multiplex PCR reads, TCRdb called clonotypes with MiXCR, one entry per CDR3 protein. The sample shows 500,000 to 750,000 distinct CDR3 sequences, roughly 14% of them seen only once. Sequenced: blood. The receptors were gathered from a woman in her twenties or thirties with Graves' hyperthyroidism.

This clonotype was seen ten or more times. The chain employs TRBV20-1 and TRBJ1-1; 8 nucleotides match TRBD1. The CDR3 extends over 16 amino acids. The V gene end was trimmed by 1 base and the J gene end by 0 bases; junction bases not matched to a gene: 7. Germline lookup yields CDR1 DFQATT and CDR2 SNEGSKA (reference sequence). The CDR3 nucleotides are TGCAGTGCTAGAGTAGGGGACAGGATTATGAACACTGAAGCTTTCTTT. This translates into CSARVGDRIMNTEAFF.

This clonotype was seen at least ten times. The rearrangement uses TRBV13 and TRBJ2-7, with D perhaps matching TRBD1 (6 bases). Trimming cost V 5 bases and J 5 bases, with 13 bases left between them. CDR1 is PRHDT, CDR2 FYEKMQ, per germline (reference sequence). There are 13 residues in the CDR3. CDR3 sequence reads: CASSPPRTDEQYF. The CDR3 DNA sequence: TGTGCCAGCAGCCCTCCGAGGACAGACGAGCAGTACTTC. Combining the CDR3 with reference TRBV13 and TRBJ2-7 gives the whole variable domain AAGVIQSPRHLIKEKRETATLKCYPIPRHDTVYWYQQGPGQDPQFLISFYEKMQSDKGSIPDRFSAQQFSDYHSELNMSSLELGDSALYFCASSPPRTDEQYFGPGTRLTVT.

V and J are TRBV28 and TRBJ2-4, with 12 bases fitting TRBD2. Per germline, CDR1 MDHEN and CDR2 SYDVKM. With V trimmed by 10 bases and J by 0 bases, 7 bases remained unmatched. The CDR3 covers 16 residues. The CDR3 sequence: CATRTSGTLAKNIQYF. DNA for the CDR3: TGTGCCACCAGGACTAGCGGGACCCTAGCCAAAAACATTCAGTACTTC.

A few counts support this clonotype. The CDR3 nucleotides read TGTGCCAGCAGTTCATCACAGGGCATTGAGCAGTTCTTC. It is translated as CASSSSQGIEQFF. This chain joins TRBV6-2 or TRBV6-3 and TRBJ2-1; possible D gene TRBD1, 6 bases. The V gene's germline CDR1 is MNHEY and CDR2 SVGEGT. The CDR3 length is 13 residues. Trimming pared 4 bases from V and 9 bases from J, leaving 13 bases between.

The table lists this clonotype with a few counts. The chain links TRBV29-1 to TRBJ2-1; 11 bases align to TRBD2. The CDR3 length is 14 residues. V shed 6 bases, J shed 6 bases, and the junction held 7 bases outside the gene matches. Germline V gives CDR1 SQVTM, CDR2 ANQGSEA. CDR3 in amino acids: CSVATSGSFNEQFF. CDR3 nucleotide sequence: TGCAGCGTGGCTACTAGCGGGAGTTTCAATGAGCAGTTCTTC.

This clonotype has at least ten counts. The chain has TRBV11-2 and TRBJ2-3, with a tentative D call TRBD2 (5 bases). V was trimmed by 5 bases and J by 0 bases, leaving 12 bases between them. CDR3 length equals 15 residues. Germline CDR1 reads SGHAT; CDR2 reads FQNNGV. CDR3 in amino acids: CASSGRWTSTDTQYF. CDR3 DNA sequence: TGTGCCAGCAGCGGAAGGTGGACTAGCACAGATACGCAGTATTTT.

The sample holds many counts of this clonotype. The CDR3 DNA is TGCAGTGCCCCATCGGGGTCGGATCAGCCCCAGCATTTT. It encodes CSAPSGSDQPQHF. The chain combines TRBV20-1 with TRBJ1-5; unclear D gene. V gave up 6 bases and J gave up 5 bases, with 14 bases separating them. Germline V CDR1 and CDR2: DFQATT, SNEGSKA (reference sequence). This CDR3 is built from 13 residues.

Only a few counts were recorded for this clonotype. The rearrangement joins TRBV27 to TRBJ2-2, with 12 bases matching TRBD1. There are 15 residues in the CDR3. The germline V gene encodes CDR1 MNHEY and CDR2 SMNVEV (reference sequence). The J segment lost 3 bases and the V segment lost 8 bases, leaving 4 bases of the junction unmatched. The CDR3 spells CASGGQGAYTGELFF. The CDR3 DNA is TGTGCCAGCGGGGGACAGGGGGCCTACACCGGGGAGCTGTTTTTT.

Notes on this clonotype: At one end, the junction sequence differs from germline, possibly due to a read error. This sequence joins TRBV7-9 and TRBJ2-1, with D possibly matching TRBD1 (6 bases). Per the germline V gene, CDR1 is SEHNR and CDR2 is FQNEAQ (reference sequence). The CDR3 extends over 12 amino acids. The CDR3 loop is CASSLGDNEKFF. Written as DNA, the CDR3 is TGTGCCAGCAGCCTGGGGGACAATGAGAAGTTCTTC. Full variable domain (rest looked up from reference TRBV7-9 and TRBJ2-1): DTGVSQNPRHKITKRGQNVTFRCDPISEHNRLYWYRQTLGQGPEFLTYFQNEAQLEKSRLLSDRFSAERPKGSFSTLEIQRTEQGDSAMYLCASSLGDNEKFFGPGTRLTVL.

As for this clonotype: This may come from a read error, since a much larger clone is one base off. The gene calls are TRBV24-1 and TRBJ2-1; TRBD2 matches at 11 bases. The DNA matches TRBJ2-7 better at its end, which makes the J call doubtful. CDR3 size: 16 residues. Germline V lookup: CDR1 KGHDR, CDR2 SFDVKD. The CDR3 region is CATSALGTSGNNEQYF. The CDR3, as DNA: TGTGCCACCAGTGCCCTAGGGACTAGCGGCAACAATGAGCAGTACTTC.

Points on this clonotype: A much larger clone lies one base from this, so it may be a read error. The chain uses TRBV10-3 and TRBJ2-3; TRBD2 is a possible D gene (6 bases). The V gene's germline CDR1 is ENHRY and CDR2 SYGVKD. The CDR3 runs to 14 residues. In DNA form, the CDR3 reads TGTGCCACCAGTGAGTCGAGGGACTCTAATACGCAGTATTTT. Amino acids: CATSESRDSNTQYF.

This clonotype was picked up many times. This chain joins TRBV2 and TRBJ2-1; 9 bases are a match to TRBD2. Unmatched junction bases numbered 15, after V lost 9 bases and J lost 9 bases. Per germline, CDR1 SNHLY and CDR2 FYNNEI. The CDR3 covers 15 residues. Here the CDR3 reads CARGSIAGDWGEQFF. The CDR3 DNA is TGTGCCAGGGGATCTATAGCGGGAGATTGGGGTGAGCAGTTCTTC.

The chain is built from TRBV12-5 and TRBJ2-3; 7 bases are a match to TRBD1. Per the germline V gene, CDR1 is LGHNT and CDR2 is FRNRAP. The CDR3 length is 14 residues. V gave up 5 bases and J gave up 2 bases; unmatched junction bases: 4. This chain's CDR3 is CASGADRDTDTQYF. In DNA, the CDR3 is TGTGCTAGTGGTGCCGACAGGGACACAGATACGCAGTATTTT.

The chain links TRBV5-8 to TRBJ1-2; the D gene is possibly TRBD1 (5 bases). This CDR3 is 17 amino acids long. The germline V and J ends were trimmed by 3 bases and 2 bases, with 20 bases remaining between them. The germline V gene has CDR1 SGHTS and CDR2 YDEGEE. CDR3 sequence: CASSSDRQGPLNYGYTF. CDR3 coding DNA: TGTGCCAGCAGCTCGGATCGGCAGGGTCCCTTAAACTATGGCTACACCTTC.

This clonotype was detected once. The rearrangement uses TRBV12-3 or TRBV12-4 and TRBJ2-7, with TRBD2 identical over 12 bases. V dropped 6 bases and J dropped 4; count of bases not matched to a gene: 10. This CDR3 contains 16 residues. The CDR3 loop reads CASSRTSGNYLYEQYF. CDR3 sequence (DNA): TGTGCCAGCAGCAGGACTAGCGGGAATTATTTATACGAGCAGTACTTC.

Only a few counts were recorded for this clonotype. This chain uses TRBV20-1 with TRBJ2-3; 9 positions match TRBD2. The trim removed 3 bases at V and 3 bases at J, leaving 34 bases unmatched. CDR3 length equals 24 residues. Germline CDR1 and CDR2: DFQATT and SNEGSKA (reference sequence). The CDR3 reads CSARRLLPPEWREGKLPRTDTQYF. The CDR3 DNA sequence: TGCAGTGCTAGGAGACTATTACCGCCGGAGTGGCGGGAGGGCAAGTTACCTCGTACAGATACGCAGTATTTT.

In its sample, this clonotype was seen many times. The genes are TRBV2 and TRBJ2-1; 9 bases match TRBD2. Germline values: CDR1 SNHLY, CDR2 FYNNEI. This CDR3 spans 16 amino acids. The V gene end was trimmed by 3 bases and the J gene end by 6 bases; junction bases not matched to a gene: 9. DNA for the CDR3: TGTGCCAGCAGTGAGAGATCTAGCGGGAATGGCAATGAGCAGTTCTTC. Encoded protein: CASSERSSGNGNEQFF.

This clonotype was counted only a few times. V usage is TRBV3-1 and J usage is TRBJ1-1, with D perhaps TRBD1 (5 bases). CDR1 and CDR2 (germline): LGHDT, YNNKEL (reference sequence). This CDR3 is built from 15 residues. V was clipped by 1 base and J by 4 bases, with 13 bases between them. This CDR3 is CASSQALTTGTEAFF. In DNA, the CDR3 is TGTGCCAGCAGCCAAGCCCTGACAACAGGCACTGAAGCTTTCTTT. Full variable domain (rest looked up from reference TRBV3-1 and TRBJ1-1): DTAVSQTPKYLVTQMGNDKSIKCEQNLGHDTMYWYKQDSKKFLKIMFSYNNKELIINETVPNRFSPKSPDKAHLNLHINSLELGDSAVYFCASSQALTTGTEAFFGQGTRLTVV.

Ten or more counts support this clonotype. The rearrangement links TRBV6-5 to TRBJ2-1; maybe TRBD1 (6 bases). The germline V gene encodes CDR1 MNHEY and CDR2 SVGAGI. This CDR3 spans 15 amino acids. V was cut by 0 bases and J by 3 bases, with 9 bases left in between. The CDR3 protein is CASSYSGAGYNEQFF. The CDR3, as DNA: TGTGCCAGCAGTTACTCGGGGGCAGGCTACAATGAGCAGTTCTTC.

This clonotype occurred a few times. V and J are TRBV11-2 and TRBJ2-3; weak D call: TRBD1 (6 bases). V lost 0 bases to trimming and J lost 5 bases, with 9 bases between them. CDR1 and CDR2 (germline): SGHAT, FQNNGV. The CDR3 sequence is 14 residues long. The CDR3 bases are TGTGCCAGCAGCTTAGAGGGGGCGAAAGATACGCAGTATTTT. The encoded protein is CASSLEGAKDTQYF.

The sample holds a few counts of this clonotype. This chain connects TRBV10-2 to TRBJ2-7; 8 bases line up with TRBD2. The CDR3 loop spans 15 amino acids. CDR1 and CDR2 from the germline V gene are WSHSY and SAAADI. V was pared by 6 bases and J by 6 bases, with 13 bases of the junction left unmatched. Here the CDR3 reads CASREGDGRAPEQYF. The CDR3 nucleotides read TGCGCCAGCAGGGAAGGGGACGGGAGGGCCCCCGAGCAGTACTTC.

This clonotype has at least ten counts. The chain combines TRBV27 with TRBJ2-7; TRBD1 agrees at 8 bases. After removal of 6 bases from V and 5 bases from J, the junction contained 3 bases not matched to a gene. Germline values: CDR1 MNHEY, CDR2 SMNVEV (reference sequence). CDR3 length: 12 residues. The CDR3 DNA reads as TGTGCCAGCAGCGGGACAGGCGACGAGCAGTACTTC. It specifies CASSGTGDEQYF.

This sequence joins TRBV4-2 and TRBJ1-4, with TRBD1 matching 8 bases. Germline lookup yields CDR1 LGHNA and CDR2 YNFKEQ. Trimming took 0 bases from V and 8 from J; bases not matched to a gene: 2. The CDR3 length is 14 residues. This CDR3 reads CASSQDRTGEKLFF. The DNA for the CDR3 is TGTGCCAGCAGCCAAGATCGGACAGGGGAAAAACTGTTTTTT.

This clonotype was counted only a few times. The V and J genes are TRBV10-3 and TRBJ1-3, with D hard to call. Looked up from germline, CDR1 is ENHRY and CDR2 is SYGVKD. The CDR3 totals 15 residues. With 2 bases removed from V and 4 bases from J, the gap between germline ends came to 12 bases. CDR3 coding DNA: TGTGCCATCAGTGAGCTTAGATCGGGGGGAAACACCATATATTTT. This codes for CAISELRSGGNTIYF.

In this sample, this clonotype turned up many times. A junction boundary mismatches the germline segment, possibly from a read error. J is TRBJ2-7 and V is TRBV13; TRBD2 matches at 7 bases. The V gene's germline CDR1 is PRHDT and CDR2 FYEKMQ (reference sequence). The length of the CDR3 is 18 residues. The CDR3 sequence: CASSVGDLAASGPYEQYF. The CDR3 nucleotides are TGTGCCAGCAGCGTAGGGGACCTCGCGGCTAGCGGCCCCTACGAGCAGTACTTC.

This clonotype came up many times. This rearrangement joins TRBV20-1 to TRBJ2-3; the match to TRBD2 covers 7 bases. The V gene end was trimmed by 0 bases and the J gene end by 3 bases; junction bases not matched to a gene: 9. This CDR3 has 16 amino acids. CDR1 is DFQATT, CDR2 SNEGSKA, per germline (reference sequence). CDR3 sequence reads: CSARDGGLAETDTQYF. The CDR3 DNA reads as TGCAGTGCTAGAGATGGAGGCCTAGCGGAGACAGATACGCAGTATTTT.

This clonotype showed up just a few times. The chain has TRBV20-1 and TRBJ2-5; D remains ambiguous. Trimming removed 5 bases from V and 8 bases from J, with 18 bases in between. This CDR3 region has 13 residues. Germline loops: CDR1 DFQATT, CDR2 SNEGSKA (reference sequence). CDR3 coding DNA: TGCAGTGCTTCCCTCGCGGCCCAAGGAACCCAGTACTTC. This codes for CSASLAAQGTQYF.

CDR3 DNA sequence: TGCAGTGCTAGAGTAACACTAGCGGGAGCTGGTGAGCAGTTCTTC. Translated: CSARVTLAGAGEQFF. The chain uses TRBV20-1 and TRBJ2-1; 11 bases map to TRBD2. The CDR3 has 15 residues. The V gene's germline CDR1 is DFQATT and CDR2 SNEGSKA (reference sequence). V gave up 1 base and J gave up 9 bases; unmatched junction bases: 8.